These T cell receptor beta chains were read from a single sample in a study of lymphopenia after photon versus proton radiotherapy. This table comes from immunoSEQ multiplex PCR, and its TCRdb copy is limited to in-frame clones, with some not included. The data hold about 64,000 clones, with roughly 87% observed a single time. Sequences were derived from peripheral blood, sampled from a patient treated with proton-based radiotherapy. The receptors derive from a man aged 80 or over with esophageal cancer. Both conserved end residues are part of each CDR3. D genes are given only for firm matches. Size is omitted from some rows. Given values are once, few, many or a class for expanded clones.

v_call	d_call	j_call	clone_size	cdr3_aa	cdr3_nt
TRBV7-2	NA	TRBJ2-5	NA	CASSLFGGETQYF	TGTGCCAGCAGCTTATTTGGTGGTGAGACCCAGTACTTC
TRBV7-2	NA	TRBJ1-4	NA	CASSYRPGEKLFF	TGTGCCAGCAGCTACCGCCCAGGTGAAAAACTGTTTTTT
TRBV2	NA	TRBJ2-7	once	CASNNIGRSSYEQYF	TGTGCCAGCAATAATATTGGACGGAGCTCCTACGAGCAGTACTTC
TRBV6-5	NA	TRBJ1-2	NA	CASSSGKNYGYTF	TGTGCCAGCAGTTCCGGGAAAAACTATGGCTACACCTTC
TRBV11-2	TRBD2	TRBJ2-7	NA	CASKETSGSYEQYF	TGTGCCAGCAAGGAGACTAGCGGCTCCTACGAGCAGTACTTC
TRBV2	TRBD1	TRBJ2-7	NA	CASRPGTGGYEQYF	TGTGCCAGCAGACCCGGGACAGGGGGCTACGAGCAGTACTTC
TRBV18	NA	TRBJ2-7	NA	CASSPRGRRGLTDYEQYF	TGTGCCAGCTCACCAAGGGGAAGGAGGGGCCTCACCGACTACGAGCAGTACTTC
TRBV6-6	NA	TRBJ1-5	NA	CASSPDRNQPQHF	TGTGCCAGCAGCCCCGACCGCAATCAGCCCCAGCATTTT
TRBV9	NA	TRBJ2-5	NA	CASSVPGAETQYF	TGTGCCAGCAGCGTTCCTGGGGCAGAGACCCAGTACTTC
TRBV18	TRBD1	TRBJ1-5	NA	CASSPPGTAYSKRNQPQHF	TGTGCCAGCTCACCACCGGGGACAGCCTACTCGAAGCGCAATCAGCCCCAGCATTTT
TRBV6-1	TRBD1	TRBJ2-5	few	CASMGQGLETQYF	TGTGCCAGCATGGGACAGGGTCTCGAGACCCAGTACTTC
TRBV7-9	TRBD1	TRBJ1-2	NA	CASSSQGVYGYTF	TGTGCCAGCAGCTCACAGGGGGTCTATGGCTACACCTTC
TRBV4-1	TRBD2	TRBJ2-1	NA	CASSSRLAGGWSSYNEQFF	TGCGCCAGCAGCTCCCGACTAGCGGGAGGCTGGAGCTCCTACAATGAGCAGTTCTTC